Listed below are T cell receptor beta chains from one sample, sequenced in a study of quantifying T cell responses using KT2 cells. MiXCR was run by TCRdb on the UMI-ligation and nested PCR reads, yielding one entry per CDR3 protein. Seen here are 60,000 or so distinct CDR3 sequences, 10% to 15% observed once, and the top ten hold approximately 10%. Sequenced input: PBMCs spiked with cells of the T cell clone KT2. All receptors derive from a human donor. Each CDR3 is given with its conserved first and last residue. Each record gives: V gene, D gene, clone size, J gene, CDR3 DNA, CDR3 protein. D genes are given only for firm matches. Size values are once, few and many counts, or a class for expanded clones, and some rows have none.

TRBV7-9,.,.,TRBJ1-1,TGTGCCAGCAGCCCCTTTCGCGGGAACGCTTTCTTT,CASSPFRGNAFF
TRBV20-1,TRBD1,few,TRBJ1-6,TGCAGTGCTAGTGGGACAGGGGGAGGTTCACCCCTCCACTTT,CSASGTGGGSPLHF
TRBV12-3/TRBV12-4,.,few,TRBJ1-3,TGTGCCAGCAGTTTTCCCGAAGGGGGTGACACCATATATTTT,CASSFPEGGDTIYF
TRBV4-2,.,many,TRBJ1-4,TGTGCCAGCAGCTCTACCGGGAAAGTGGCAACTAATGAAAAACTGTTTTTT,CASSSTGKVATNEKLFF
TRBV10-3,.,.,TRBJ2-5,TGTGCCATCAGTGAGAGTGAGACCCAGTACTTC,CAISESETQYF
TRBV6-5,.,.,TRBJ1-2,TGTGCCAGCAGCCCGAAAATGCCAGGAAAGTATGGCTACACCTTC,CASSPKMPGKYGYTF
TRBV14,TRBD2,few,TRBJ2-1,TGTGCCAGCAGCCAGTTCCTAGCGGGAGGGCCCCTGAATGAGCAGTTCTTC,CASSQFLAGGPLNEQFF
TRBV12-3/TRBV12-4,.,many,TRBJ1-1,TGTGCCAGCAGTTTGTTCGGGCGGCTGGACACTGAAGCTTTCTTT,CASSLFGRLDTEAFF
TRBV6-6,TRBD2,.,TRBJ2-7,TGTGCCAGCAGTTACTCGACTAGCGGGAGCTACGAGCAGTACTTC,CASSYSTSGSYEQYF
TRBV6-2/TRBV6-3,TRBD2,few,TRBJ2-1,TGTGCCAGCGGGACGACCGGGACTAGCGGGGGAAGCTATGAGCAGTTCTTC,CASGTTGTSGGSYEQFF
TRBV6-6,.,many,TRBJ1-2,TGTGCCAGCAGTCCCACCGGCTCTAACTATGGCTACACCTTC,CASSPTGSNYGYTF
TRBV20-1,.,many,TRBJ2-1,TGCAGTGCTAGAGATCCAGCGGGTGGGAAAAATGAGCAGTTCTTC,CSARDPAGGKNEQFF